This paragraph reports one T cell receptor beta chain. Clones were read by immunoSEQ multiplex PCR, and TCRdb kept only the in-frame ones, dropping some. This table has 130,000 or so clones, approximately 95% appearing once. This sample was taken from a study of T cell changes during pregnancy in multiple sclerosis. Sequenced material: peripheral blood, taken before pregnancy. This TCR was sampled from a female donor with multiple sclerosis, enrolled in a pregnancy study.

The CDR3 protein is CASSLGTSSYEQYF. DNA of the CDR3: TGTGCCAGCAGCCTGGGGACTAGCTCCTACGAGCAGTACTTC. The rearrangement joins TRBV13 to TRBJ2-7, with TRBD2 matching over 8 bases. This CDR3 region has 14 residues. V lost 5 bases and J lost 0; bases outside the gene matches: 3. In germline, CDR1 is PRHDT, CDR2 FYEKMQ (reference sequence).